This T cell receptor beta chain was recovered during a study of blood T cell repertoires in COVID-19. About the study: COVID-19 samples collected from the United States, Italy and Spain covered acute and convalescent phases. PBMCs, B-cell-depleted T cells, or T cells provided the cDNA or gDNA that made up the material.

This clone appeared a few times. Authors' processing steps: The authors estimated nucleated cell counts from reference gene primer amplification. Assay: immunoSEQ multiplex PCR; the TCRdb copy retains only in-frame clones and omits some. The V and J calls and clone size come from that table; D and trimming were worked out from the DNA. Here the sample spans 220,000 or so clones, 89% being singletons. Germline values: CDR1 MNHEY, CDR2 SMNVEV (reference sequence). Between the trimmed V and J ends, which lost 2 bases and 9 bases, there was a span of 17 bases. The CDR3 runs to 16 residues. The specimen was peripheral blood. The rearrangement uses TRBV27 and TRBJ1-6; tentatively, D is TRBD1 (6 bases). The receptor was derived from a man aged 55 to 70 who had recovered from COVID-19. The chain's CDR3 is CASSLGRGSPSSPLHF. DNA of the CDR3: TGTGCCAGCAGTTTAGGCAGGGGTTCTCCTAGTTCACCCCTCCACTTT.